This TCR beta chain is drawn from a study of blood T cell repertoires in COVID-19. Study-level information: Whether acute or convalescent, the COVID-19 samples came from the United States, Italy and Spain.

V gave up 4 bases and J gave up 5 bases, with 14 bases separating them. The CDR3 is 14 amino acids. Germline assignment: CDR1 MGHRA and CDR2 YSYEKL. In Seattle, patients joined the study during active infection and were tracked longitudinally. Clones were read by immunoSEQ multiplex PCR, and TCRdb kept only the in-frame ones, dropping some. Here the sample spans 89,000 or so clones, roughly 90% being singletons. This clonotype was sampled from a man aged 45-65 years with COVID-19, enrolled during active disease. This sequence joins TRBV4-1 and TRBJ2-5; D is perhaps TRBD1 (6 bases). The sample comprised peripheral blood. The DNA for the CDR3 is TGCGCCAGCAGCCCACCGACAGGAGTGGAGACCCAGTACTTC. This sequence encodes CASSPPTGVETQYF.